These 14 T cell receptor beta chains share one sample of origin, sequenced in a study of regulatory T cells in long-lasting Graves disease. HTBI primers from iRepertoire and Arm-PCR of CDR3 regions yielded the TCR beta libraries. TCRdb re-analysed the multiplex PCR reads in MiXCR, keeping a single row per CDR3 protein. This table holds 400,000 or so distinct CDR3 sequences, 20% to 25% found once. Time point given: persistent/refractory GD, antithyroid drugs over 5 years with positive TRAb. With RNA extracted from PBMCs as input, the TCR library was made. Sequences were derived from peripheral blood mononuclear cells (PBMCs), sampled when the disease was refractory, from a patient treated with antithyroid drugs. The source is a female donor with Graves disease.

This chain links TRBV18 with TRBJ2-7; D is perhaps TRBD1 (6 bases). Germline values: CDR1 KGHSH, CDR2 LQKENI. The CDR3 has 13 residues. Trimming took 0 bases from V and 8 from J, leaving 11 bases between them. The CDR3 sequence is CASSPPGRDKQYF. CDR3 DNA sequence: TGTGCCAGCTCACCACCGGGTAGGGACAAGCAGTACTTC.

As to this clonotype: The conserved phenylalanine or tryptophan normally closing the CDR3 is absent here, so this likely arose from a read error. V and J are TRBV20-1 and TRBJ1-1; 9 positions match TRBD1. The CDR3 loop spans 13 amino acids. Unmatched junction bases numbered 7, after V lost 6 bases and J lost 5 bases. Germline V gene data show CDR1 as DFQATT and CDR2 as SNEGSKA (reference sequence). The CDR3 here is CSARTGVGTEAFS. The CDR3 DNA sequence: TGCAGTGCGCGGACAGGGGTTGGGACTGAAGCTTTCTCT.

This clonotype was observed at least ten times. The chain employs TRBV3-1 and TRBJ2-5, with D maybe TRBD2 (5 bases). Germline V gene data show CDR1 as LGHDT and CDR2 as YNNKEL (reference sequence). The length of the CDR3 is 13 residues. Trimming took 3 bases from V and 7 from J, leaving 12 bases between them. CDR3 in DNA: TGTGCCAGCAGCCACAGACCCGAGGGGACCCAGTACTTC. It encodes CASSHRPEGTQYF.

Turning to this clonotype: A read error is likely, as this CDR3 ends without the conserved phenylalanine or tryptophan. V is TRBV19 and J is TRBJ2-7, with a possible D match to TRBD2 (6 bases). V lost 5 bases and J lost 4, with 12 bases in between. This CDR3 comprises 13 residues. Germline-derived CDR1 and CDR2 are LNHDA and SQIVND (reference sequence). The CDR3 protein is CASSASTSYEQYS. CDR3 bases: TGTGCCAGTAGTGCCTCGACTAGTTACGAGCAGTACTCC.

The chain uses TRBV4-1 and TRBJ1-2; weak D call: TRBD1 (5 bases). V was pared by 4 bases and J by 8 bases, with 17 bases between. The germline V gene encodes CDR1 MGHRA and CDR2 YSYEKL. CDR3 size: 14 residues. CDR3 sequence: CASSRLSQATGYTF. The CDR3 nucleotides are TGCGCCAGCAGCCGGCTATCACAGGCTACGGGCTACACCTTC.

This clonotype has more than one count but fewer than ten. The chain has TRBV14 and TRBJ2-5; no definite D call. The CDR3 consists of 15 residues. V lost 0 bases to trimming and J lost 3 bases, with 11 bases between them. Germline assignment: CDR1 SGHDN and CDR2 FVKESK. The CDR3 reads CASSQDFRKKETQYF. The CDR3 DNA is TGTGCCAGCAGCCAAGATTTCAGGAAGAAAGAGACCCAGTACTTC.

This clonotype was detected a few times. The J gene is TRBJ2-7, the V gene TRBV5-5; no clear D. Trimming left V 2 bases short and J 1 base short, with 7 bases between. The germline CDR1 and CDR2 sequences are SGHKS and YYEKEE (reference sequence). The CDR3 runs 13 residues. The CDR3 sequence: CASSFYQSYEQYF. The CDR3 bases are TGTGCCAGCAGCTTTTATCAATCCTACGAGCAGTACTTC.

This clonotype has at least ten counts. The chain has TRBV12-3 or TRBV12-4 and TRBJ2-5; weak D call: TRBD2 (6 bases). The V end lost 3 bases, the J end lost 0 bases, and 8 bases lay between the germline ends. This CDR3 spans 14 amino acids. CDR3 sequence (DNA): TGTGCCAGCAGTTTCACGGGGGACCAAGAGACCCAGTACTTC. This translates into CASSFTGDQETQYF.

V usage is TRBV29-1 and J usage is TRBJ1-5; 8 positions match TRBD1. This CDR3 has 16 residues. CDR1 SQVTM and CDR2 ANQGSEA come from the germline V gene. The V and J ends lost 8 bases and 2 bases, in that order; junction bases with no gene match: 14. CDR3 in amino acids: CSHRQGPFWGNQPQHF. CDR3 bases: TGCAGCCATCGACAGGGGCCCTTTTGGGGCAATCAGCCCCAGCATTTT.

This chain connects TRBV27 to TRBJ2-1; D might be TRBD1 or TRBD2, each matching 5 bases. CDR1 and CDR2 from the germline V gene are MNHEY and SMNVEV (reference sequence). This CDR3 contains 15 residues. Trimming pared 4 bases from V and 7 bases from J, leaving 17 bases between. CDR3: CASSSIGTPGNEQFF. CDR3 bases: TGTGCCAGCAGTTCGATAGGGACCCCCGGGAATGAGCAGTTCTTC.

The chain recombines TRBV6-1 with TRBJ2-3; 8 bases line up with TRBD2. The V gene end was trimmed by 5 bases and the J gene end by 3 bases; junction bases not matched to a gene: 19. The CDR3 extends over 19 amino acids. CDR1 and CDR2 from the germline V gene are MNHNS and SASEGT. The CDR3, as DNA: TGTGCCAGCAGTCAACCCTCCCGGGGGGGGGGAGGGATGACAGATACGCAGTATTTT. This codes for CASSQPSRGGGGMTDTQYF.

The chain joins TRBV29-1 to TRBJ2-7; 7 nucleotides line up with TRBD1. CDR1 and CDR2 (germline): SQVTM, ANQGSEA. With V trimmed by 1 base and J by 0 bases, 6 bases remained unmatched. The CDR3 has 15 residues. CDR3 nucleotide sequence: TGCAGCGTTGAAGGGTCCCGGGACAGCTCCTACGAGCAGTACTTC. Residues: CSVEGSRDSSYEQYF.

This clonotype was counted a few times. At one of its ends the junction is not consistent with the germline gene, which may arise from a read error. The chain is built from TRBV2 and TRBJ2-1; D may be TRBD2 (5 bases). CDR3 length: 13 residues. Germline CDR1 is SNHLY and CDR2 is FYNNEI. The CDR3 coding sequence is TGTGCCAGCATGGACTCCCCCTACAGTGAGCAGTTCTTC. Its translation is CASMDSPYSEQFF.

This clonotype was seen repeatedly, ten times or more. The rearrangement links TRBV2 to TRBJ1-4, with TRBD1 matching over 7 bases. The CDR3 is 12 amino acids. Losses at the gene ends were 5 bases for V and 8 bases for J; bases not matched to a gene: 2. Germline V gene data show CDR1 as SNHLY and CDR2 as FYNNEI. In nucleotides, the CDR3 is TGTGCCAGCAGTTGGGACAGCGAAAAACTGTTTTTT. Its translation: CASSWDSEKLFF.